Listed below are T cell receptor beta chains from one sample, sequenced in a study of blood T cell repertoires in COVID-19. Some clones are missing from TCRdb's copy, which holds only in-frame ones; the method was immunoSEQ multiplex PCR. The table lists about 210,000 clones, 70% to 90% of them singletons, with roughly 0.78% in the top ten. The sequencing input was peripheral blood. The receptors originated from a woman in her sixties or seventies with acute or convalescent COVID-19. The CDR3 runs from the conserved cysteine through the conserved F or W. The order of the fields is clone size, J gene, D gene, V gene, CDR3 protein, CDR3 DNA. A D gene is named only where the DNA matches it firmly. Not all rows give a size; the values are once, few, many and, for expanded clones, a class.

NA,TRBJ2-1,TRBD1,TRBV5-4,CASSRPGQGSNNEQFF,TGTGCCAGCAGCCGTCCGGGACAGGGCTCCAACAATGAGCAGTTCTTC
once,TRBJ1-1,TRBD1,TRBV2,CASGTGMNTEAFF,TGTGCCAGCGGGACAGGGATGAACACTGAAGCTTTCTTT
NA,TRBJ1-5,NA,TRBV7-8,CASSLGKENQPQHF,TGTGCCAGCAGCTTAGGAAAGGAGAATCAGCCCCAGCATTTT
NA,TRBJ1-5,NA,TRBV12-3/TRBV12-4,CASSQIMRPQHF,TGTGCCAGCAGCCAAATAATGCGGCCCCAGCATTTT
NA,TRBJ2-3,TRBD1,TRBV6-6,CASSYGQGAADTQYF,TGTGCCAGCAGTTACGGACAGGGGGCCGCAGATACGCAGTATTTT
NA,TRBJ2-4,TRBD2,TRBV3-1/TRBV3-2,CASSPWTSGGAARSGNIQYF,TGTGCCAGCAGCCCGTGGACTAGCGGGGGGGCTGCACGGAGTGGAAACATTCAGTACTTC
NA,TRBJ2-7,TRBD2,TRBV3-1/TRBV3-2,CASSPGLAGGRGEQYF,TGTGCCAGCAGCCCGGGACTAGCGGGGGGCCGGGGCGAGCAGTACTTC
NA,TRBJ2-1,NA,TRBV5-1,CASSPRGNEVNEQFF,TGCGCCAGCAGCCCCCGGGGGAACGAGGTCAATGAGCAGTTCTTC
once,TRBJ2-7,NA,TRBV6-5,CASSSEQQSRYF,TGTGCCAGCAGTTCGGAACAGCAATCGCGGTACTTC
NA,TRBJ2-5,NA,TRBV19,CASSRGLWTGETQYF,TGTGCCAGTAGTAGAGGACTCTGGACGGGGGAGACCCAGTACTTC
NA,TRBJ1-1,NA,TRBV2,CASSVDTEAFF,TGTGCCAGCAGTGTCGACACTGAAGCTTTCTTT
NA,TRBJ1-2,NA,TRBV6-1,CASSEAGSRYGYTF,TGTGCCAGCAGTGAGGCAGGCAGTCGATATGGCTACACCTTC
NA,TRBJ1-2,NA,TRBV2,CASSERGGYTF,TGTGCCAGCAGTGAAAGGGGCGGCTACACCTTC
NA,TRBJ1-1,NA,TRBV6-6,CASSYPGADTEAFF,TGTGCCAGCAGTTACCCAGGGGCGGACACTGAAGCTTTCTTT
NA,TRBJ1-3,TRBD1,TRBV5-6,CASSLTGGSTIYF,TGTGCCAGCAGCTTGACAGGGGGCAGCACCATATATTTT
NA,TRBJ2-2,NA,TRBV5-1,CASSLAAGGLNTGELFF,TGCGCCAGCAGCTTGGCGGCGGGTGGACTAAACACCGGGGAGCTGTTTTTT
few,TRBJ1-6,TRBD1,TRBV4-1,CASSQGRGQGYSPLHF,TGCGCCAGCAGCCAAGGCCGGGGACAGGGGTATTCACCCCTCCACTTT
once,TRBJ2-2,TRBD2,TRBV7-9,CASSRLAGALNTGELFF,TGTGCCAGCAGCCGACTAGCGGGGGCCTTAAACACCGGGGAGCTGTTTTTT
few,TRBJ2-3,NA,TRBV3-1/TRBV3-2,CASSQDGGPDTQYF,TGTGCCAGCAGCCAAGACGGGGGGCCAGATACGCAGTATTTT
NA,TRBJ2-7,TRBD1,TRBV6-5,CASSYRGQGGPYEQYF,TGTGCCAGCAGTTACCGCGGACAGGGGGGCCCCTACGAGCAGTACTTC
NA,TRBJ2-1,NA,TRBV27,CASSTRTEQFF,TGTGCCAGCAGTACCCGGACAGAGCAGTTCTTC
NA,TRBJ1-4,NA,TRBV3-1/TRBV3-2,CASSQESQARWEKLFF,TGTGCCAGCAGCCAAGAGTCGCAGGCCCGGTGGGAAAAACTGTTTTTT
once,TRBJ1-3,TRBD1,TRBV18,CASSPPGQGGNTIYF,TGTGCCAGCTCACCACCGGGACAGGGAGGAAACACCATATATTTT
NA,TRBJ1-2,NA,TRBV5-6,CASSLVGGSDYGYTF,TGTGCCAGCAGCTTGGTCGGAGGCTCAGACTATGGCTACACCTTC
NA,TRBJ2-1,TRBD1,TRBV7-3,CASSLETGYNEQFF,TGTGCCAGCAGCTTAGAGACAGGGTACAATGAGCAGTTCTTC
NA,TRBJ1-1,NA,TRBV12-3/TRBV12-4,CASRRQVSEAFF,TGTGCCAGCAGGAGACAAGTTTCTGAAGCTTTCTTT
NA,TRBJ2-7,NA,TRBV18,CASSQGDSTYEQYF,TGTGCCAGCTCACAAGGAGACTCAACCTACGAGCAGTACTTC
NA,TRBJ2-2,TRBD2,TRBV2,CASSDIILAGDTGELFF,TGTGCCAGCAGTGACATTATTCTAGCGGGAGACACCGGGGAGCTGTTTTTT
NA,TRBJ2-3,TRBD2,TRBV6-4,CASSELAGGPQYF,TGTGCCAGCAGTGAACTAGCGGGAGGGCCCCAGTATTTT
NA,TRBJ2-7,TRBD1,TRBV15,CATSIDRAYEQYF,TGTGCCACCAGCATAGACAGGGCCTACGAGCAGTACTTC
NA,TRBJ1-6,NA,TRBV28,CASSLMNSGWSSYNSPLHF,TGTGCCAGCAGTTTGATGAACAGCGGGTGGAGCTCCTATAATTCACCCCTCCACTTT
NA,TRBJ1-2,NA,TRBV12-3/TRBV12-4,CASSLGLGGYTF,TGTGCCAGCAGTTTAGGCCTCGGTGGCTACACCTTC
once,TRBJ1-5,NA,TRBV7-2,CASSLRGKQPQHF,TGTGCCAGCAGCTTACGGGGGAAGCAGCCCCAGCATTTT
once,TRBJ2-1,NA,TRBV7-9,CASSFGGLPNEQFF,TGTGCCAGCAGCTTCGGGGGACTTCCGAATGAGCAGTTCTTC
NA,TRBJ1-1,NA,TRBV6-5,CASRPTGSPEAFF,TGTGCCAGCAGGCCTACAGGGTCACCTGAAGCTTTCTTT
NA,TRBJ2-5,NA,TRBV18,CASSLQEETQYF,TGTGCCAGCTCACTACAGGAAGAGACCCAGTACTTC
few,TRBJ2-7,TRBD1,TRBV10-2,CASTPTGYSYEQYF,TGCGCCAGCACTCCGACAGGGTACTCCTACGAGCAGTACTTC
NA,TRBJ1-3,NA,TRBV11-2,CASSLMKGGIGNTIYF,TGTGCCAGCAGCTTGATGAAGGGCGGGATTGGAAACACCATATATTTT